The rows below give T cell receptor beta chains drawn from one sample of a study of T cell responses to AZD1222 COVID-19 vaccine. Profiling relied on immunoSEQ multiplex PCR, and the TCRdb table lists in-frame clones only, not all of them. The repertoire includes about 200,000 clones, 85% to 95% of them detected once, and more than 0.8% sits in the top ten. Sequenced material: peripheral blood, taken 28 days after the second AZD1222 dose. These receptors were taken from an adult who received the AZD1222 COVID-19 vaccine. The CDR3 runs from the conserved cysteine through the conserved F or W. Each record gives: clone size, D gene, V gene, J gene, CDR3 protein, CDR3 DNA. D genes are given only for firm matches. Only part of the rows carry a size: once, few, many, or a class if the clone is expanded.

clone size: .; D gene: .; V gene: TRBV5-1; J gene: TRBJ1-2; CDR3 protein: CASSPTTGNYGYTF; CDR3 DNA: TGCGCCAGCAGTCCTACCACAGGGAACTATGGCTACACCTTC
clone size: .; D gene: TRBD1; V gene: TRBV3-1/TRBV3-2; J gene: TRBJ1-2; CDR3 protein: CASSQELGTGGAYGYTF; CDR3 DNA: TGTGCCAGCAGCCAAGAGCTGGGAACAGGGGGCGCCTATGGCTACACCTTC
clone size: .; D gene: .; V gene: TRBV7-2; J gene: TRBJ1-1; CDR3 protein: CASSLGWDTEAFF; CDR3 DNA: TGTGCCAGCAGCTTGGGGTGGGACACTGAAGCTTTCTTT
clone size: .; D gene: .; V gene: TRBV11-2; J gene: TRBJ1-2; CDR3 protein: CASSLELNYGYTF; CDR3 DNA: TGTGCCAGCAGCTTAGAGCTTAACTATGGCTACACCTTC
clone size: .; D gene: .; V gene: TRBV10-3; J gene: TRBJ2-7; CDR3 protein: CAISPQPYEQYF; CDR3 DNA: TGTGCCATCAGTCCACAACCCTACGAGCAGTACTTC
clone size: .; D gene: .; V gene: TRBV12-3/TRBV12-4; J gene: TRBJ1-2; CDR3 protein: CASSPGPRGYTF; CDR3 DNA: TGTGCCAGCAGTCCCGGGCCTCGAGGCTACACCTTC
clone size: once; D gene: .; V gene: TRBV10-2; J gene: TRBJ2-7; CDR3 protein: CASSAAGAGEQYF; CDR3 DNA: TGCGCCAGCAGTGCCGCGGGGGCGGGCGAGCAGTACTTC
clone size: .; D gene: .; V gene: TRBV3-1/TRBV3-2; J gene: TRBJ2-7; CDR3 protein: CASSQLGVPYEQYF; CDR3 DNA: TGTGCCAGCAGCCAACTAGGTGTCCCCTACGAGCAGTACTTC
clone size: .; D gene: .; V gene: TRBV6-5; J gene: TRBJ1-1; CDR3 protein: CASSRVWDTEAFF; CDR3 DNA: TGTGCCAGCAGCCGTGTTTGGGACACTGAAGCTTTCTTT
clone size: .; D gene: TRBD1; V gene: TRBV20-1; J gene: TRBJ1-2; CDR3 protein: CSASPGGQAAGYTF; CDR3 DNA: TGCAGTGCTAGTCCTGGGGGACAGGCGGCGGGCTACACCTTC
clone size: .; D gene: .; V gene: TRBV3-1/TRBV3-2; J gene: TRBJ1-2; CDR3 protein: CASSLRDGNYGYTF; CDR3 DNA: TGTGCCAGCAGCCTCCGGGACGGAAACTATGGCTACACCTTC
clone size: .; D gene: .; V gene: TRBV5-1; J gene: TRBJ1-1; CDR3 protein: CASSLLSVAANTEAFF; CDR3 DNA: TGCGCCAGCAGCTTGCTTTCGGTGGCCGCAAACACTGAAGCTTTCTTT
clone size: .; D gene: .; V gene: TRBV30; J gene: TRBJ1-6; CDR3 protein: CAWSVLQSPLHF; CDR3 DNA: TGTGCCTGGAGTGTACTTCAATCACCCCTCCACTTT
clone size: .; D gene: TRBD2; V gene: TRBV7-7; J gene: TRBJ2-1; CDR3 protein: CASSLDHGGEQFF; CDR3 DNA: TGTGCCAGCAGCTTAGATCACGGGGGGGAGCAGTTCTTC
clone size: .; D gene: .; V gene: TRBV11-2; J gene: TRBJ1-5; CDR3 protein: CASSKASNQPQHF; CDR3 DNA: TGTGCCAGCAGCAAGGCCAGCAATCAGCCCCAGCATTTT
clone size: .; D gene: .; V gene: TRBV29-1; J gene: TRBJ2-7; CDR3 protein: CSVDNGRGKGYEQYF; CDR3 DNA: TGCAGCGTTGATAATGGTAGGGGGAAAGGCTACGAGCAGTACTTC
clone size: .; D gene: .; V gene: TRBV12-3/TRBV12-4; J gene: TRBJ1-5; CDR3 protein: CASSRQARQPQHF; CDR3 DNA: TGTGCCAGCTCCCGACAGGCTAGGCAGCCCCAGCATTTT
clone size: .; D gene: TRBD1; V gene: TRBV7-9; J gene: TRBJ1-1; CDR3 protein: CASSSRTGNTEAFF; CDR3 DNA: TGTGCCAGCAGCTCCAGGACAGGGAACACTGAAGCTTTCTTT
clone size: .; D gene: .; V gene: TRBV6-4; J gene: TRBJ1-3; CDR3 protein: CASQTDTSPGNTIYF; CDR3 DNA: TGTGCCAGCCAGACAGACACGTCGCCTGGAAACACCATATATTTT
clone size: .; D gene: .; V gene: TRBV6-5; J gene: TRBJ1-1; CDR3 protein: CASGAWGVRTEAFF; CDR3 DNA: TGTGCCAGCGGGGCCTGGGGGGTAAGGACTGAAGCTTTCTTT
clone size: .; D gene: TRBD2; V gene: TRBV7-6; J gene: TRBJ2-2; CDR3 protein: CASRSSGSRTGELFF; CDR3 DNA: TGTGCCAGCAGGTCGAGCGGGAGTCGCACCGGGGAGCTGTTTTTT
clone size: .; D gene: .; V gene: TRBV19; J gene: TRBJ1-5; CDR3 protein: CASSQGHYSNQPQHF; CDR3 DNA: TGTGCCAGTAGTCAGGGGCATTATAGCAATCAGCCCCAGCATTTT
clone size: .; D gene: .; V gene: TRBV28; J gene: TRBJ2-1; CDR3 protein: CASSLSPSYNEQFF; CDR3 DNA: TGTGCCAGCAGTTTAAGTCCAAGTTACAATGAGCAGTTCTTC
clone size: .; D gene: .; V gene: TRBV6-5; J gene: TRBJ1-1; CDR3 protein: CASRQGGTEAFF; CDR3 DNA: TGTGCCAGCAGACAGGGCGGCACTGAAGCTTTCTTT
clone size: .; D gene: TRBD1; V gene: TRBV29-1; J gene: TRBJ2-7; CDR3 protein: CSVGKGASSSYEQYF; CDR3 DNA: TGCAGCGTTGGGAAGGGGGCTTCCTCTTCCTACGAGCAGTACTTC
clone size: .; D gene: .; V gene: TRBV5-1; J gene: TRBJ2-2; CDR3 protein: CASSFQGTGELFF; CDR3 DNA: TGCGCCAGCAGCTTCCAGGGGACCGGGGAGCTGTTTTTT
clone size: .; D gene: .; V gene: TRBV15; J gene: TRBJ1-1; CDR3 protein: CATSKVSGMNTEAFF; CDR3 DNA: TGTGCCACCAGTAAGGTCTCCGGGATGAACACTGAAGCTTTCTTT
clone size: .; D gene: .; V gene: TRBV4-3; J gene: TRBJ1-1; CDR3 protein: CASSQGSPLRGVTEAFF; CDR3 DNA: TGCGCCAGCAGCCAGGGGAGTCCCTTAAGGGGGGTTACTGAAGCTTTCTTT
clone size: .; D gene: .; V gene: TRBV19; J gene: TRBJ1-2; CDR3 protein: CASSTGGQIGYTF; CDR3 DNA: TGTGCCAGTAGTACGGGGGGGCAAATTGGCTACACCTTC
clone size: once; D gene: .; V gene: TRBV11-3; J gene: TRBJ2-3; CDR3 protein: CASSLRQSTDTQYF; CDR3 DNA: TGTGCCAGCAGCTTAAGGCAAAGCACAGATACGCAGTATTTT
clone size: once; D gene: .; V gene: TRBV6-5; J gene: TRBJ1-1; CDR3 protein: CASSPWGSDTEAFF; CDR3 DNA: TGTGCCAGCAGTCCCTGGGGTTCGGACACTGAAGCTTTCTTT
clone size: .; D gene: TRBD1; V gene: TRBV7-2; J gene: TRBJ1-2; CDR3 protein: CASSPPGQVAGGYTF; CDR3 DNA: TGTGCCAGCAGCCCCCCGGGACAGGTAGCGGGTGGCTACACCTTC
clone size: .; D gene: .; V gene: TRBV2; J gene: TRBJ1-1; CDR3 protein: CASSSTQGGTEAFF; CDR3 DNA: TGTGCCAGCAGCTCGACCCAGGGTGGCACTGAAGCTTTCTTT
clone size: .; D gene: TRBD1; V gene: TRBV7-9; J gene: TRBJ1-4; CDR3 protein: CASSLPGQGNEKLFF; CDR3 DNA: TGTGCCAGCAGCTTGCCGGGACAGGGTAATGAAAAACTGTTTTTT
clone size: .; D gene: .; V gene: TRBV9; J gene: TRBJ1-2; CDR3 protein: CASSVALLAYGYTF; CDR3 DNA: TGTGCCAGCAGCGTAGCCCTTTTGGCGTATGGCTACACCTTC
clone size: .; D gene: TRBD2; V gene: TRBV7-6; J gene: TRBJ2-1; CDR3 protein: CASSRLAPLSYNEQFF; CDR3 DNA: TGTGCCAGCAGCCGACTAGCGCCTCTATCCTACAATGAGCAGTTCTTC
clone size: .; D gene: .; V gene: TRBV6-5; J gene: TRBJ2-5; CDR3 protein: CASSYSIRGQETQYF; CDR3 DNA: TGTGCCAGCAGTTACTCGATCAGGGGCCAAGAGACCCAGTACTTC
clone size: .; D gene: TRBD1; V gene: TRBV6-1; J gene: TRBJ1-5; CDR3 protein: CASSDPGQGPNQPQHF; CDR3 DNA: TGTGCCAGCAGTGATCCGGGACAGGGTCCCAATCAGCCCCAGCATTTT
clone size: .; D gene: .; V gene: TRBV6-4; J gene: TRBJ2-2; CDR3 protein: CASSEGENTGELFF; CDR3 DNA: TGTGCCAGCAGTGAAGGTGAAAACACCGGGGAGCTGTTTTTT
clone size: .; D gene: .; V gene: TRBV27; J gene: TRBJ1-3; CDR3 protein: CASSRTGHLGNTIYF; CDR3 DNA: TGTGCCAGCAGTCGCACGGGGCATCTTGGAAACACCATATATTTT
clone size: .; D gene: .; V gene: TRBV19; J gene: TRBJ1-1; CDR3 protein: CASSGLMNTEAFF; CDR3 DNA: TGTGCCAGTTCGGGACTCATGAACACTGAAGCTTTCTTT
clone size: .; D gene: .; V gene: TRBV19; J gene: TRBJ1-4; CDR3 protein: CASSRADEKLFF; CDR3 DNA: TGTGCCAGTAGTAGAGCCGATGAAAAACTGTTTTTT
clone size: few; D gene: TRBD1; V gene: TRBV7-9; J gene: TRBJ1-6; CDR3 protein: CASSVYRGLNSPLHF; CDR3 DNA: TGTGCCAGCAGCGTATACAGGGGGCTTAATTCACCCCTCCACTTT
clone size: .; D gene: TRBD1; V gene: TRBV2; J gene: TRBJ1-4; CDR3 protein: CASSTGARLEKLFF; CDR3 DNA: TGTGCCAGCAGTACAGGGGCTAGGCTGGAAAAACTGTTTTTT